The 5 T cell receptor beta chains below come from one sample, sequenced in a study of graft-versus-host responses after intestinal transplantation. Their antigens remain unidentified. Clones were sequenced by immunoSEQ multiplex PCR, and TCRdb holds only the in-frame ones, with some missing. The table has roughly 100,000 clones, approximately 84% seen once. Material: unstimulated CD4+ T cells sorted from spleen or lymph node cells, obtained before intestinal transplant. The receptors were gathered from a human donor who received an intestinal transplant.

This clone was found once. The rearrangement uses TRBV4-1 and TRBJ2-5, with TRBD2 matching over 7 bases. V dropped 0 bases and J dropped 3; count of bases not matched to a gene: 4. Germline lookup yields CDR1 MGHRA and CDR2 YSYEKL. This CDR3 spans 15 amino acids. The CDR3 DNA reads TGCGCCAGCAGCCAAGATGGACTAGAAGAAGAGACCCAGTACTTC. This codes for CASSQDGLEEETQYF.

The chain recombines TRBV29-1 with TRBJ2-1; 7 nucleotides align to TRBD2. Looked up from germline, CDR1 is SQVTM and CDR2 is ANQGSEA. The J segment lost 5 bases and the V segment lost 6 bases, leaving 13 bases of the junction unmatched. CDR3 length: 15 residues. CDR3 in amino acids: CSVKGRLAENNEQFF. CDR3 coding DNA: TGCAGCGTCAAAGGGCGGCTAGCGGAGAACAATGAGCAGTTCTTC.

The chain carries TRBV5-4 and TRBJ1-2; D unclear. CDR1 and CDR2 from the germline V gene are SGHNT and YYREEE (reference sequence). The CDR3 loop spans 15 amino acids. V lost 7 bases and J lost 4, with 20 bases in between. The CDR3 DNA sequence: TGTGCCAGCCCGTTGTCCGTACCAGAGACCTATGGCTACACCTTC. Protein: CASPLSVPETYGYTF. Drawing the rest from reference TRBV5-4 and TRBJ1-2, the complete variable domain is ETGVTQSPTHLIKTRGQQVTLRCSSQSGHNTVSWYQQALGQGPQFIFQYYREEENGRGNFPPRFSGLQFPNYSSELNVNALELDDSALYLCASPLSVPETYGYTFGSGTRLTVV.

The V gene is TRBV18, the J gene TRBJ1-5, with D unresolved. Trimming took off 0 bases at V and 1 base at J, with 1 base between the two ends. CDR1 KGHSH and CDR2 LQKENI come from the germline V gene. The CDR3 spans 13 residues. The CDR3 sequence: CASSPPSNQPQHF. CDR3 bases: TGTGCCAGCTCACCACCGAGCAATCAGCCCCAGCATTTT.

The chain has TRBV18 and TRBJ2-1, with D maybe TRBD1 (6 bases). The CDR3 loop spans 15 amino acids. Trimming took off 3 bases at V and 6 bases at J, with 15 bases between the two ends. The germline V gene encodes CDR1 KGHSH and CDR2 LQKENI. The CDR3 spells CASSPVQGYGNEQFF. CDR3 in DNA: TGTGCCAGCTCACCGGTACAGGGCTACGGCAATGAGCAGTTCTTC.